This T cell receptor beta chain came from a study of CD8 T cells in Susac syndrome. Sequencing targeted TCR beta in blood CD8+ and CD4+ T cells. Negative isolation yielded CD4+ and CD8+ T cells, and FACS enriched TEMRA cells. Random hexamers were used to reverse transcribe the RNA input (roughly 0.5 to 1 ug). Coverage of TCR beta CDR3 amplification by immunoSEQ multiplex PCR extended to 54 Vbeta and 13 Jbeta. From the immunoSEQ multiplex PCR reads, TCRdb called clonotypes with MiXCR, one entry per CDR3 protein. The data show fewer than 350,000 distinct CDR3 sequences, with 92% seen just once and roughly 0.064% held by the top ten. The CDR3 length is 14 residues. The germline V gene encodes CDR1 GTSNPN and CDR2 SVGIG (reference sequence). Unmatched junction bases numbered 5, after V lost 4 bases and J lost 3 bases.

The sample comprised CD4+ T cells from PBMCs. This TCR was sampled from a human donor with multiple sclerosis. The chain carries TRBV30 and TRBJ2-5; 10 bases line up with TRBD2. The CDR3: CAWNPGLAEETQYF. The CDR3, as DNA: TGTGCCTGGAACCCCGGACTAGCGGAAGAGACCCAGTACTTC.